Presented here are 21 T cell receptor beta chains from one specimen sequenced in a study of beta chain features in type 1 diabetes. Antigens of these TCRs are unknown. cDNA synthesis used the whole RNA isolate, giving expressed TCRB sequences. Method: immunoSEQ multiplex PCR; TCRdb's copy keeps in-frame clones and lacks some. The sample consists of about 700,000 clones, around 15% of them appearing once. Study-level results: Moderately but significantly shorter TCRB CDR3s were found in Type 1 diabetes patients in all four CD4+ subsets.

Specimen: naive CD4+ T cells from blood. Source of these receptors: a young man with type 1 diabetes.

This sequence joins TRBV2 and TRBJ1-5; perhaps TRBD1 as D (5 bases). V dropped 8 bases and J dropped 3 bases, with 8 bases sitting between them. CDR1 is SNHLY, CDR2 FYNNEI, per germline. CDR3 length: 12 amino acids. The CDR3 coding sequence is TGTGCCAGCCGACAGACCAATCAGCCCCAGCATTTT. It specifies CASRQTNQPQHF.

This chain links TRBV30 with TRBJ2-5; D is uncertain. Trimming took 2 bases from V and 13 from J, leaving 11 bases between them. The germline V gene has CDR1 GTSNPN and CDR2 SVGIG (reference sequence). This CDR3 has 10 amino acids. CDR3 nucleotide sequence: TGTGCCTGGAGTTTGTCCCCCACGTACTTC. Protein: CAWSLSPTYF.

V gene TRBV25-1 combines with J gene TRBJ1-2; D is unclear. The CDR3 contains 13 residues. Trimming took 4 bases from V and 1 from J, leaving 7 bases between them. Looked up from germline, CDR1 is MGHDK and CDR2 is SYGVNS. DNA for the CDR3: TGTGCCAGCAGTGCCGCAGTTAACTATGGCTACACCTTC. Translating it yields CASSAAVNYGYTF.

This clone was observed a single time. The chain has TRBV13 and TRBJ2-3, with TRBD1 as a possible D gene (6 bases). Germline V gives CDR1 PRHDT, CDR2 FYEKMQ (reference sequence). This CDR3 is built from 13 residues. Trimming removed 7 bases at V and 1 base at J, with 9 bases between. CDR3 bases: TGTGCCAGCATTTGGACAGGCACAGATACGCAGTATTTT. Amino acids: CASIWTGTDTQYF.

This chain links TRBV2 with TRBJ1-1, with 7 nucleotides matching TRBD1. The CDR3 sequence is 14 residues long. Losses at the gene ends were 3 bases for V and 0 bases for J; bases not matched to a gene: 1. Germline V gene lookup returns CDR1 SNHLY and CDR2 FYNNEI. The CDR3 here is CASSDDRVNTEAFF. CDR3 in DNA: TGTGCCAGCAGTGACGACAGGGTGAACACTGAAGCTTTCTTT. The whole variable domain, filled in from reference TRBV2 and TRBJ1-1, reads EPEVTQTPSHQVTQMGQEVILRCVPISNHLYFYWYRQILGQKVEFLVSFYNNEISEKSEIFDDQFSVERPDGSNFTLKIRSTKLEDSAMYFCASSDDRVNTEAFFGQGTRLTVV.

This clone has just a few counts. V and J are TRBV30 and TRBJ1-2, with TRBD1 identical over 7 bases. This CDR3 comprises 13 residues. The V gene end was trimmed by 3 bases and the J gene end by 4 bases; junction bases not matched to a gene: 5. CDR1 and CDR2 (germline): GTSNPN, SVGIG (reference sequence). The CDR3 is CAWSTGELYGYTF. DNA for the CDR3: TGTGCCTGGAGCACAGGGGAACTCTATGGCTACACCTTC.

V and J are TRBV2 and TRBJ1-2; 8 bases align to TRBD1. Germline V gene data show CDR1 as SNHLY and CDR2 as FYNNEI. The CDR3 length is 16 residues. The trim removed 5 bases at V and 4 bases at J, leaving 12 bases unmatched. In nucleotides, the CDR3 is TGTGCCAGCAGTATAGGGACAGGAGGTTTTAGCTATGGCTACACCTTC. Translated, it gives CASSIGTGGFSYGYTF. Using reference TRBV2 and TRBJ1-2 for the parts outside the CDR3, the full variable domain is EPEVTQTPSHQVTQMGQEVILRCVPISNHLYFYWYRQILGQKVEFLVSFYNNEISEKSEIFDDQFSVERPDGSNFTLKIRSTKLEDSAMYFCASSIGTGGFSYGYTFGSGTRLTVV.

This clone showed up just a few times. The V gene is TRBV6-1, the J gene TRBJ1-1, with no clear D. The germline CDR1 and CDR2 sequences are MNHNS and SASEGT. This CDR3 region has 14 residues. V lost 2 bases and J 3 bases, leaving 10 bases between the germline ends. The CDR3 DNA sequence: TGTGCCAGCAGTGAAATGGTGTCGGACACTGAAGCTTTCTTT. Protein sequence: CASSEMVSDTEAFF.

The V and J genes are TRBV25-1 and TRBJ1-2, with 12 positions matching TRBD1. CDR1 is MGHDK, CDR2 SYGVNS, per germline. The CDR3 runs to 15 residues. Trimming took 7 bases from V and 2 from J; bases not matched to a gene: 5. CDR3 DNA sequence: TGTGCCAGCAACACCGGGACAGGGGGCAACTATGGCTACACCTTC. Protein: CASNTGTGGNYGYTF.

The chain carries TRBV2 and TRBJ2-3; 7 positions agree with TRBD1. V was clipped by 5 bases and J by 3 bases; unmatched bases: 8. The CDR3 totals 15 residues. Germline V gene data show CDR1 as SNHLY and CDR2 as FYNNEI. CDR3: CASSTTGVATDTQYF. The CDR3 DNA reads TGTGCCAGCAGTACCACAGGGGTTGCGACAGATACGCAGTATTTT.

This chain uses TRBV5-1 with TRBJ2-3, with TRBD1 as a possible D gene (6 bases). V was trimmed by 2 bases and J by 6 bases, leaving 13 bases between them. CDR1 SGHRS and CDR2 YFSETQ come from the germline V gene. This CDR3 is built from 14 residues. CDR3 sequence reads: CASSLQGPKDTQYF. CDR3 sequence (DNA): TGCGCCAGCAGCTTACAGGGACCGAAGGATACGCAGTATTTT.

The rearrangement links TRBV30 to TRBJ1-1; no reliable D call. Trimming took 5 bases from V and 5 from J, leaving 12 bases between them. The germline V gene has CDR1 GTSNPN and CDR2 SVGIG (reference sequence). The CDR3 has 12 residues. CDR3 in amino acids: CAWDENFTEAFF. The CDR3 nucleotides are TGTGCCTGGGATGAGAATTTTACTGAAGCTTTCTTT. The whole variable domain, remainder taken from reference TRBV30 and TRBJ1-1, is SQTIHQWPATLVQPVGSPLSLECTVEGTSNPNLYWYRQAAGRGLQLLFYSVGIGQISSEVPQNLSASRPQDRQFILSSKKLLLSDSGFYLCAWDENFTEAFFGQGTRLTVV.

The chain links TRBV29-1 to TRBJ1-3; D perhaps matches TRBD1 (5 bases). V dropped 1 base and J dropped 1 base, with 8 bases sitting between them. The germline gives CDR1 SQVTM, CDR2 ANQGSEA. The CDR3 has 14 residues. CDR3 coding DNA: TGCAGCGTTGAAGTTACAGGTTCTGGAAACACCATATATTTT. Translated: CSVEVTGSGNTIYF.

The gene calls are TRBV29-1 and TRBJ2-5; possible D gene TRBD2, 6 bases. CDR3 size: 12 residues. The V end was cut by 1 base, the J end by 5 bases, with 8 bases between. Germline values: CDR1 SQVTM, CDR2 ANQGSEA. CDR3 region: CSVEGGAETQYF. CDR3 bases: TGCAGCGTTGAAGGCGGGGCGGAGACCCAGTACTTC.

The genes are TRBV18 and TRBJ2-7; perhaps TRBD1 as D (6 bases). The V end was cut by 1 base, the J end by 1 base, with 17 bases between. This CDR3 contains 17 residues. The germline V gene has CDR1 KGHSH and CDR2 LQKENI. The CDR3 nucleotides read TGTGCCAGCTCACCACAAATCCTTTCGGACAGATCCTACGAGCAGTACTTC. Protein sequence: CASSPQILSDRSYEQYF.

This clone has more than one count but fewer than ten. This chain uses TRBV19 with TRBJ1-1; tentative D call: TRBD1 (5 bases). Germline CDR1 is LNHDA and CDR2 is SQIVND (reference sequence). This CDR3 is 16 amino acids long. Trimming cost V 6 bases and J 4 bases, with 21 bases left between them. The CDR3 sequence is CASSTIPGGGSTEAFF. The CDR3 DNA reads as TGTGCCAGTAGCACAATCCCCGGGGGTGGTAGCACTGAAGCTTTCTTT. The variable domain in full, with the rest retrieved from reference TRBV19 and TRBJ1-1, is DGGITQSPKYLFRKEGQNVTLSCEQNLNHDAMYWYRQDPGQGLRLIYYSQIVNDFQKGDIAEGYSVSREKKESFPLTVTSAQKNPTAFYLCASSTIPGGGSTEAFFGQGTRLTVV.

This clone was picked up a small number of times. The chain joins TRBV2 to TRBJ1-4; no reliable D call. Germline lookup yields CDR1 SNHLY and CDR2 FYNNEI. Trimming pared 2 bases from V and 7 bases from J, leaving 14 bases between. CDR3 length equals 15 residues. CDR3 bases: TGTGCCAGCAGTGAACGAAACTGGGGAGGTGAAAAACTGTTTTTT. Residues: CASSERNWGGEKLFF.

This clone occurred a few times. The chain carries TRBV9 and TRBJ2-5; 10 bases are a match to TRBD1. Germline CDR1 and CDR2: SGDLS and YYNGEE. V lost 2 bases, J lost 5 bases, and 6 bases stayed unmatched. CDR3 size: 15 residues. The CDR3: CASSVTGGFGETQYF. CDR3 DNA sequence: TGTGCCAGCAGCGTGACAGGGGGCTTTGGGGAGACCCAGTACTTC.

This clone was seen a few times. The chain has TRBV16 and TRBJ2-6; D perhaps matches TRBD1 (5 bases). V was clipped by 4 bases and J by 0 bases, with 31 bases between them. The germline gives CDR1 KGHSY, CDR2 FQNENV. This CDR3 has 23 amino acids. The CDR3 DNA sequence: TGTGCCAGCAGCCTTGGTCCCTACCCCCCTCATCGACAGTTTAGCTCTGGGGCCAACGTCCTGACTTTC. It is translated as CASSLGPYPPHRQFSSGANVLTF.

This clone occurred a few times. V and J are TRBV2 and TRBJ2-1; D unresolved. Germline V lookup: CDR1 SNHLY, CDR2 FYNNEI. V gave up 1 base and J gave up 4 bases, with 2 bases separating them. The length of the CDR3 is 12 residues. The CDR3 sequence is CASSEGYNEQFF. The CDR3 DNA follows: TGTGCCAGCAGTGAAGGGTACAATGAGCAGTTCTTC.

The chain carries TRBV29-1 and TRBJ1-2; D possibly corresponds to TRBD1 (5 bases). From germline, CDR1 is SQVTM and CDR2 ANQGSEA. The CDR3 totals 13 residues. V gave up 6 bases and J gave up 4 bases, with 15 bases separating them. The CDR3 region is CSVIRGVTYGYTF. The CDR3, as DNA: TGCAGCGTGATACGGGGGGTTACCTATGGCTACACCTTC. Looking up the rest from reference TRBV29-1 and TRBJ1-2 gives the full variable domain: SAVISQKPSRDICQRGTSLTIQCQVDSQVTMMFWYRQQPGQSLTLIATANQGSEATYESGFVIDKFPISRPNLTFSTLTVSNMSPEDSSIYLCSVIRGVTYGYTFGSGTRLTVV.